The source of this TCR beta chain is a study of T-cell reconstitution after alpha-beta-depleted transplantation in children (dated by TCRdb to 2015 to 2016). With respect to the entire study: Using TCR repertoire profiling, the study quantitatively followed how T-cell immune reconstitution unfolded in children after TCRalphabeta/CD19-depleted allogeneic hematopoietic cell transplantation. Broad study findings and their caveats: The apparently early recovery of alphabetaT-cell counts about two months after transplant reportedly depended on only several hundred rapidly expanded clones that came from non-depleted graft cells. The frequencies of hyperexpanded clones fell over the following months, and after one year, T-cell counts and TCRbeta diversity were mostly attributed to newly produced T cells. The high TCRbeta diversity at day 60 in some patients was ascribed to recipient T cells and intrathymic progenitors that had survived conditioning.

As to this clonotype: Its recognized antigen is unknown. Qualities for individual bases were not recorded, and no much larger clone is one base off.

To prepare the library, PCR was applied. Data came from an Illumina HiSeq 2500. To normalize quantification of the TCRbeta repertoire, the TCR libraries were built with molecular barcoding that relied on unique molecular identifiers. TCRdb itself trimmed the public reads at Q25 with fastp, ran MiXCR and retained productive beta chains. Here each entry gathers all rows of one CDR3 protein and keeps the most common genes and DNA. This sample is represented by about 580,000 distinct CDR3 sequences; more than 20% of them were singletons. Roughly 13% of the sample lies in the top ten. Via the germline V gene (reference sequence), CDR1 is DFQATT and CDR2 SNEGSKA. The CDR3 runs 16 amino acids, cysteine and phenylalanine included. Solely the CDR3 DNA is kept, with 48 bases framed from the first base. V loses 0 bases at its end and J loses 1 base; junction bases beyond the gene matches: 5. Taken with the paper, the label for treatment or condition translates to: allogeneic hematopoietic cell transplantation with graft depleted of TCRalphabeta T cells and CD19 B cells. Transplant recipients were children who received TCRalphabeta/CD19-depleted allogeneic hematopoietic cell grafts.

The sequenced sample was PBMCs, mostly from graft donor cells, obtained 360 days after TCRalphabeta/CD19-depleted stem cell transplant. This sequence was found in a boy younger than two who had a stem cell transplant for acute myeloid leukemia, so the T cells may come from the graft donor. The chain couples TRBV20-1 to TRBJ2-7, and TRBD2 aligns with 11 junction nucleotides. The base sequence is TGCAGTGCTAGAGATCCAACTAGCGGGGGTTCCTACGAGCAGTACTTC. This translates into CSARDPTSGGSYEQYF.